Each of the 5 T cell receptor beta chains below was sequenced from the same sample in a study of T-cell reconstitution after alpha-beta-depleted transplantation in children (dated by TCRdb to the mid-2010s). In the paper's terms, the treatment or condition label means: allogeneic hematopoietic cell transplantation with graft depleted of TCRalphabeta T cells and CD19 B cells. Preparation of the library involved PCR. TCRdb shows the sequencer as Illumina HiSeq 2500. TCR library preparation used molecular barcoding, with unique molecular identifiers applied to normalize quantification of the TCRbeta repertoire. TCRdb reanalyzed the raw reads on its own, using fastp at Q25 for trimming and MiXCR for clone calling, and kept in-frame beta chains. CDR3 protein duplicates are merged, each entry listing the most common genes and DNA. The sample includes a few hundred thousand distinct CDR3 sequences, with under 20% observed a single time. The ten largest make up 29% of the sample.

The sequencing used PBMCs, mostly from graft donor cells, collected 360 days after TCRalphabeta/CD19-depleted stem cell transplant. All receptors come from a boy in the first two years of life who had a stem cell transplant for Wiskott-Aldrich syndrome, so the T cells may come from the graft donor.

The table lists this clonotype with a few counts. At one of its ends the junction is not consistent with the germline gene, which may arise from a read error. J is TRBJ2-5 and V is TRBV20-1; D gene unclear. The germline V gene encodes CDR1 DFQATT and CDR2 SNEGSKA (reference sequence). The CDR3 has 12 amino acids. This chain's CDR3 is CSARRPQEAQYF. In DNA form, the CDR3 reads TGCAGTGCTAGGCGCCCGCAAGAGGCCCAGTACTTC.

The chain is built from TRBV28 and TRBJ1-5, with unresolved D. Germline CDR1 and CDR2: MDHEN and SYDVKM. V was shortened by 3 bases and J by 1 base, with 13 bases between the two germline ends. CDR3 length: 16 amino acids. The CDR3 bases are TGTGCCAGCAGTTTGGGAGGGCTAGGAAGCAATCAGCCCCAGCATTTT. Its protein product is CASSLGGLGSNQPQHF.

CDR3 coding DNA: TGTGCCAGCAGCTTGGGCGGGCTCCTCCCCCACAATGAGCAGTTCTTC. Its translation is CASSLGGLLPHNEQFF. V usage is TRBV5-6 and J usage is TRBJ2-1, with a possible D match to TRBD2 (5 bases). Trimming removed 0 bases at V and 5 bases at J, with 15 bases between. CDR1 and CDR2 (germline): SGHDT, YYEEEE. This CDR3 is 16 amino acids long.

The rearrangement joins TRBV6-1 to TRBJ2-1; a weak D match, TRBD1 (6 bases). V lost 5 bases and J lost 4, with 15 bases in between. CDR1 is MNHNS, CDR2 SASEGT, per germline. The CDR3 length is 15 residues. The DNA for the CDR3 is TGTGCCAGCAGTATGGGGTGGGGGCCATACAATGAGCAGTTCTTC. Translated, it gives CASSMGWGPYNEQFF.

The rearrangement joins TRBV29-1 to TRBJ2-7; the D gene is possibly TRBD1 (6 bases). This CDR3 is built from 12 residues. Trimming removed 4 bases at V and 3 bases at J, with 10 bases between. The germline gives CDR1 SQVTM, CDR2 ANQGSEA. The CDR3 region has the DNA TGCAGCGTTGTTGGCAGGGGCTACGAGCAGTACTTC. Translation: CSVVGRGYEQYF.